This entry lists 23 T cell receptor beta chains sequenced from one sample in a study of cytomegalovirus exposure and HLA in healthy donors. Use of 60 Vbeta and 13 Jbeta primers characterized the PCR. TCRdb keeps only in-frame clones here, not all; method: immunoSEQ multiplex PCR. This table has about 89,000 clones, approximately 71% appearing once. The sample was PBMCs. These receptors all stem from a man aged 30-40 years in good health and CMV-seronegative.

The DNA of the CDR3 is TGTGCCAGCAGTGACCCCCCCCCTGGGGTGTGCGGGACTAGCGGCTCCTACGAGCAGTACTTC. Amino acid sequence: CASSDPPPGVCGTSGSYEQYF. The chain uses TRBV6-4 and TRBJ2-5; 11 nucleotides align to TRBD2. The J call is in doubt because the DNA end fits TRBJ2-7 better. The length of the CDR3 is 21 residues. Germline V gene lookup returns CDR1 MRHNA and CDR2 SNTAGT.

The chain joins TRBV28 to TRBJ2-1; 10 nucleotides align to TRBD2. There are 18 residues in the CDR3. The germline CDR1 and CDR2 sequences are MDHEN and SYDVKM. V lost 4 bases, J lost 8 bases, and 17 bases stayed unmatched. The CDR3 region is CASSSGGRSGRADDEQFF. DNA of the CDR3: TGTGCCAGCAGTTCGGGAGGGAGGAGCGGGAGGGCCGACGATGAGCAGTTCTTC.

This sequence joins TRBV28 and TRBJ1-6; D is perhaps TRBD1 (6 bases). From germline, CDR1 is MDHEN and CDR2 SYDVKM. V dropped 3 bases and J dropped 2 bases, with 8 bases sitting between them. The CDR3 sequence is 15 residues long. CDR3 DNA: TGTGCCAGCAGTTTCCACAGGGCCTATAATTCACCCCTCCACTTT. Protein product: CASSFHRAYNSPLHF. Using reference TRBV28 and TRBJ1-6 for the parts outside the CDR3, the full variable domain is DVKVTQSSRYLVKRTGEKVFLECVQDMDHENMFWYRQDPGLGLRLIYFSYDVKMKEKGDIPEGYSVSREKKERFSLILESASTNQTSMYLCASSFHRAYNSPLHFGNGTRLTVT.

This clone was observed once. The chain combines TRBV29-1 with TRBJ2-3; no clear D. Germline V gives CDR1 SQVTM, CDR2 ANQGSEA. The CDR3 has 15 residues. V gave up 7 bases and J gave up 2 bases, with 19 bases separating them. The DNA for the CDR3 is TGCAGCGCCACGGATTCGGCGGAAAACACAGATACGCAGTATTTT. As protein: CSATDSAENTDTQYF.

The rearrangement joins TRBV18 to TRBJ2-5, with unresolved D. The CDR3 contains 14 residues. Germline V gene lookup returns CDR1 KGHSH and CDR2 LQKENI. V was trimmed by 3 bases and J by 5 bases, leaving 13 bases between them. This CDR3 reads CASSPPFMSETQYF. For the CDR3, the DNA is TGTGCCAGCTCACCTCCCTTTATGTCGGAGACCCAGTACTTC.

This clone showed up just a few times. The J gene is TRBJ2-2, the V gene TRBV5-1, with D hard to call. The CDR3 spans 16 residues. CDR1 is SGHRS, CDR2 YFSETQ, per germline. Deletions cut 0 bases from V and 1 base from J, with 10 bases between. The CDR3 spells CASSLEPLQNTGELFF. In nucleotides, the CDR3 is TGCGCCAGCAGCTTGGAGCCACTACAGAACACCGGGGAGCTGTTTTTT. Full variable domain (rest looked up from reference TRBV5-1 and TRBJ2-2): KAGVTQTPRYLIKTRGQQVTLSCSPISGHRSVSWYQQTPGQGLQFLFEYFSETQRNKGNFPGRFSGRQFSNSRSEMNVSTLELGDSALYLCASSLEPLQNTGELFFGEGSRLTVL.

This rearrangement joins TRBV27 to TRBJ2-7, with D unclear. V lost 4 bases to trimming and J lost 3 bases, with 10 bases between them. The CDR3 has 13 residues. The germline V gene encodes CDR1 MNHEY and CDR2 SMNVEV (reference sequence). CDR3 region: CASSSHPGYEQYF. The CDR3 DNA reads TGTGCCAGCAGTTCCCACCCCGGCTACGAGCAGTACTTC.

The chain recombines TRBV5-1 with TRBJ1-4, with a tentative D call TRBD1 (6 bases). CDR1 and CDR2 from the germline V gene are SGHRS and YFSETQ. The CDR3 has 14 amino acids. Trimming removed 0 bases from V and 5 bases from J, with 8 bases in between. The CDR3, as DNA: TGCGCCAGCAGCTTGGACAGGGCGAATGAAAAACTGTTTTTT. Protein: CASSLDRANEKLFF.

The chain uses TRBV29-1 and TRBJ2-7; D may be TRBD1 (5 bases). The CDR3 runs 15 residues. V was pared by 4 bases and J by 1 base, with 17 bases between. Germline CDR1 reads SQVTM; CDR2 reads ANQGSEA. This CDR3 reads CSVVFKDTLSYEQYF. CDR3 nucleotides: TGCAGCGTTGTTTTTAAGGACACTCTTTCCTACGAGCAGTACTTC.

The CDR3 loop is CASSRTGVYGYTF. DNA of the CDR3: TGTGCCAGCAGCCGGACAGGCGTCTATGGCTACACCTTC. The chain couples TRBV6-1 to TRBJ1-2; TRBD1 aligns across 7 bases. Germline CDR1 is MNHNS and CDR2 is SASEGT. There are 13 residues in the CDR3. V lost 6 bases to trimming and J lost 4 bases; unmatched junction nucleotides: 5.

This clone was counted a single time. The CDR3 reads CASSPPGLPETQYF. The CDR3, as DNA: TGTGCCAGCTCGCCCCCGGGACTACCAGAGACCCAGTACTTC. The genes are TRBV18 and TRBJ2-5, with 7 bases identical to TRBD2. CDR1 and CDR2 from the germline V gene are KGHSH and LQKENI. J gave up 4 bases and V 6 bases, and 8 bases lay outside the gene matches. The CDR3 contains 14 residues.

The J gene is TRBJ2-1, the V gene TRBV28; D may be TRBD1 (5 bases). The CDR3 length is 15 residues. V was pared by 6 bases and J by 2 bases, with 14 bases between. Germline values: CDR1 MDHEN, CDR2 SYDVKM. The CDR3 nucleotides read TGTGCCAGCAGCTCTCCAAGGGGTGCCTACAATGAGCAGTTCTTC. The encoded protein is CASSSPRGAYNEQFF.

In nucleotides, the CDR3 is TGCGCCAGCAGCCATCACAGGGGGAGCTCCTACAATGAGCAGTTCTTC. This sequence encodes CASSHHRGSSYNEQFF. The chain combines TRBV4-1 with TRBJ2-1, with TRBD1 matching 8 bases. The CDR3 covers 16 residues. Trimming cost V 3 bases and J 0 bases; bases outside gene matches: 4. Germline values: CDR1 MGHRA, CDR2 YSYEKL.

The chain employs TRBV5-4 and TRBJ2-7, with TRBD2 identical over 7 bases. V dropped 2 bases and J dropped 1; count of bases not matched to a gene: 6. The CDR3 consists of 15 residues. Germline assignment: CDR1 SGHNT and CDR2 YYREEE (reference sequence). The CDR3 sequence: CASSFKAGVSYEQYF. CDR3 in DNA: TGTGCCAGCAGCTTTAAGGCGGGGGTGTCCTACGAGCAGTACTTC.

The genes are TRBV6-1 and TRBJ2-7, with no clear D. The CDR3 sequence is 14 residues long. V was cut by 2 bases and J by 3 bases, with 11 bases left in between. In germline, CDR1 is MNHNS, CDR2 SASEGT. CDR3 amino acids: CASSEWADGYEQYF. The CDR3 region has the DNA TGTGCCAGCAGTGAATGGGCTGATGGCTACGAGCAGTACTTC.

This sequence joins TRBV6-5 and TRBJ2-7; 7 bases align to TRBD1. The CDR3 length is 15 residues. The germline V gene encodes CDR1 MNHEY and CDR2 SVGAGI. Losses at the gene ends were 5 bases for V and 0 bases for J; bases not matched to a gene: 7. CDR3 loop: CASSRTGRSSYEQYF. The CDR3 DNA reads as TGTGCCAGCAGTCGGACAGGTAGGAGCTCCTACGAGCAGTACTTC.

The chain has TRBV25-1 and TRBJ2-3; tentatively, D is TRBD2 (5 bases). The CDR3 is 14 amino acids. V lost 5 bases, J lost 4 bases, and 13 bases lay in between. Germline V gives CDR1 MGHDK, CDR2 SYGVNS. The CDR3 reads CASSPPQRADTQYF. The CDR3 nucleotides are TGTGCCAGCAGTCCTCCCCAGAGGGCAGATACGCAGTATTTT.

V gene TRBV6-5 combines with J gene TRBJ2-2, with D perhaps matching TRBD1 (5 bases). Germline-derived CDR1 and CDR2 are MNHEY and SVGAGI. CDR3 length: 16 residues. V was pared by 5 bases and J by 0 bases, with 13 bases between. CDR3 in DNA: TGTGCCAGCAGTCACTTCTCGACAGCGAACACCGGGGAGCTGTTTTTT. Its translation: CASSHFSTANTGELFF.

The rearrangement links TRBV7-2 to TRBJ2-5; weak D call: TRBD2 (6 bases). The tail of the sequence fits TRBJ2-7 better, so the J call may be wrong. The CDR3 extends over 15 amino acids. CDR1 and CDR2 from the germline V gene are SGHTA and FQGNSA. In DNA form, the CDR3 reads TGTGCCAGCAGCTTAGTGGAGGGTAGATCCTACGAGCAGTACTTC. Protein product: CASSLVEGRSYEQYF.

The CDR3 bases are TGTGCCAGCAGTGTAGGAGAAGAGACCCAGTACTTC. Protein: CASSVGEETQYF. The rearrangement joins TRBV2 to TRBJ2-5, with D uncertain. The V and J ends lost 4 bases and 3 bases respectively, with 6 bases between them. CDR1 is SNHLY and CDR2 is FYNNEI in the germline V gene. This CDR3 has 12 residues. Full variable domain (remainder filled in from reference TRBV2 and TRBJ2-5): EPEVTQTPSHQVTQMGQEVILRCVPISNHLYFYWYRQILGQKVEFLVSFYNNEISEKSEIFDDQFSVERPDGSNFTLKIRSTKLEDSAMYFCASSVGEETQYFGPGTRLLVL.

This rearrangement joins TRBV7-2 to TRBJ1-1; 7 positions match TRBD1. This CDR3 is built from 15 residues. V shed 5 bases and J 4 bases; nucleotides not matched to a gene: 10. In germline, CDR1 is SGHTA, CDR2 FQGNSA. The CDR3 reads CASSVDSGGITEAFF. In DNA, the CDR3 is TGTGCCAGCAGCGTAGACTCAGGGGGAATCACTGAAGCTTTCTTT.

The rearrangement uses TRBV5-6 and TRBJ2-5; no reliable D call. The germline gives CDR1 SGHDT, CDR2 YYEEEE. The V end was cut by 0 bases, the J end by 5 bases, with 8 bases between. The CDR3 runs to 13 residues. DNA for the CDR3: TGTGCCAGCAGCTTGGACTCTCGGGAGACCCAGTACTTC. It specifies CASSLDSRETQYF.

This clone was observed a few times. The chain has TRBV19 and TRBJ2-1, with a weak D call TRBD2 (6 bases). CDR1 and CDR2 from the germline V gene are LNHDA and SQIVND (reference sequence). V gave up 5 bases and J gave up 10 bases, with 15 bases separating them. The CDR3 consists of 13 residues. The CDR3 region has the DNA TGTGCCAGTAGTCCCTACTCGGCGGGGGAGCAGTTCTTC. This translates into CASSPYSAGEQFF.